This T cell receptor (beta chain) originates from a study of blood T cell repertoires in COVID-19. The method was immunoSEQ multiplex PCR; TCRdb's version includes in-frame clones alone and lacks a portion of them. The table records 220,000 or so clones, around 81% of them present only once. Trimming cost V 2 bases and J 8 bases; bases outside gene matches: 6. The CDR3 spans 16 residues. Germline V gives CDR1 KGHSH, CDR2 LQKENI. The TCR comes from an older woman with acute or convalescent COVID-19. The chain recombines TRBV18 with TRBJ1-6; 10 bases are a match to TRBD1. Source material: peripheral blood. CDR3: CASSPAGTGAYSPLHF. CDR3 nucleotides: TGTGCCAGCTCACCAGCCGGGACAGGGGCTTATTCACCCCTCCACTTT. The full variable domain, its missing parts supplied by reference TRBV18 and TRBJ1-6, is NAGVMQNPRHLVRRRGQEARLRCSPMKGHSHVYWYRQLPEEGLKFMVYLQKENIIDESGMPKERFSAEFPKEGPSILRIQQVVRGDSAAYFCASSPAGTGAYSPLHFGNGTRLTVT.